A selection of T cell receptor beta chains follows, all from one sample in a study of metastatic and nonmetastatic thyroid tumors. MiXCR reprocessed the PCR reads for TCRdb. The sample has some 14,000 clones, approximately 32% seen once. The sequencing sample was made of tumor tissue. The source of these receptors is a male donor with papillary thyroid cancer or a benign thyroid nodule (not recorded which). Some clones in this sample may be carry-over from other donors' samples. The CDR3 runs from the conserved cysteine through the conserved F or W.

v_call	j_call	cdr3_aa
TRBV15	TRBJ2-1	CATSRVPTWYFLYNEQFF
TRBV11-2	TRBJ2-1	CASNPGWTSYNEQFF
TRBV20-1	TRBJ1-1	CSARDVDRGFSEAFF
TRBV7-6	TRBJ2-5	CASSLRPLGQGKETQYF
TRBV11-3	TRBJ2-5	CASSFTGGETQYF
TRBV6-1	TRBJ2-7	CASNRGFGSSYEQYF
TRBV18	TRBJ2-5	CASSPGETQYF
TRBV18	TRBJ1-6	CASSPDDNSPLHF
TRBV6-6	TRBJ1-1	CAGSYSLGGTEAFF
TRBV28	TRBJ2-1	CASSFSNRGADEQFF
TRBV7-8	TRBJ1-1	CASSLEGLIEAFF
TRBV3-1	TRBJ1-3	CASSPRQGTGNTIYF
TRBV4-1	TRBJ1-6	CASSQGDRGNSNSPLHF